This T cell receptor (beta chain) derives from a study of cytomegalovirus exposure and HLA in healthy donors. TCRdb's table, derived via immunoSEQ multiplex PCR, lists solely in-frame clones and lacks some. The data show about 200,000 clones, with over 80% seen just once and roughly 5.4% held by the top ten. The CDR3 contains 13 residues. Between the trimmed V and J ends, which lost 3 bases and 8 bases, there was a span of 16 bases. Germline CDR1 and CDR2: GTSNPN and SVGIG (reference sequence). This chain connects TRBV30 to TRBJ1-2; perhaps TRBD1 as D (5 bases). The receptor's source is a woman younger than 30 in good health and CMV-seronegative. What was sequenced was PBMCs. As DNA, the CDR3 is TGTGCCTGGAGCGAGACAGACCCTAGCGGCTACACCTTC. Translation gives CAWSETDPSGYTF.